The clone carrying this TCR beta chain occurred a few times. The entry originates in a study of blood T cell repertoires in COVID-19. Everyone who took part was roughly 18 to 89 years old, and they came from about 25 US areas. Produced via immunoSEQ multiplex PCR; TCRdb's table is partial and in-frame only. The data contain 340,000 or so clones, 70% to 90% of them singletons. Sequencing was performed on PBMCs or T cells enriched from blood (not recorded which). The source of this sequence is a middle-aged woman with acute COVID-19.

CDR3 nucleotides: TGTGCCAGCAGTTTATATAGGGGCTACAATGAGCAGTTCTTC. Translated: CASSLYRGYNEQFF. The chain links TRBV28 to TRBJ2-1; possibly TRBD1 for D (5 bases). Germline lookup yields CDR1 MDHEN and CDR2 SYDVKM. The CDR3 totals 14 residues. V lost 1 base, J lost 3 bases, and 7 bases lay in between.